Listed below are T cell receptor beta chains from one sample, sequenced in a study of cytomegalovirus exposure and HLA in healthy donors. Sequencing used immunoSEQ multiplex PCR; TCRdb keeps in-frame clones, though not all of them. There are about 200,000 clones in the sample; 80% to 85% occur only once, and approximately 2.5% lies in the top ten. Sequenced material: PBMCs. The receptors originated from a middle-aged woman in good health and CMV-seronegative. Each CDR3 is given with its conserved first and last residue. Fields, in order: J gene, D gene, clone size, V gene, CDR3 DNA, CDR3 protein. A D gene is named only where the DNA matches it firmly. Rows give clone size only sometimes, using once, few, many, or a class for an expanded clone.

TRBJ1-5	TRBD1	NA	TRBV19	TGTGCCAGTAACACTGACAGGGGAGGCAATCAGCCCCAGCATTTT	CASNTDRGGNQPQHF
TRBJ1-2	NA	NA	TRBV9	TGTGCCAGCAGCGCGGGGAGGGGGGACTATGGCTACACCTTC	CASSAGRGDYGYTF
TRBJ2-7	TRBD1	NA	TRBV4-2	TGTGCCAGCAGCCAATTGGGACAGGGCTACGAGCAGTACTTC	CASSQLGQGYEQYF
TRBJ2-1	NA	NA	TRBV6-5	TGTGCCAGCAGTTACTCGAGTATTGAAGAGCAGTTCTTC	CASSYSSIEEQFF
TRBJ2-7	TRBD1	NA	TRBV5-1	TGCGCCAGCAGCTTACCTGGAGGGACAGGGATCTACGAGCAGTACTTC	CASSLPGGTGIYEQYF
TRBJ2-2	TRBD2	once	TRBV7-9	TGTGCCATGATCGATGGGGGAGGGGACACCGGGGAGCTGTTTTTT	CAMIDGGGDTGELFF
TRBJ1-1	TRBD1	NA	TRBV28	TGTGCCAGCAAGGGGCAGGGGACAGGAGACACTGAAGCTTTCTTT	CASKGQGTGDTEAFF
TRBJ1-5	NA	NA	TRBV2	TGTGCCAGCAGGAAAGGACTGAATAGCAATCAGCCCCAGCATTTT	CASRKGLNSNQPQHF
TRBJ1-4	NA	few	TRBV6-6	TGTGCCAGTCACAGAGGAGAGGCGGGAAAACTGTTTTTT	CASHRGEAGKLFF
TRBJ2-7	NA	NA	TRBV18	TGTGCCAGCTCATCCCGACAGCAGACCTACGAGCAGTACTTC	CASSSRQQTYEQYF
TRBJ2-7	TRBD1	NA	TRBV4-2	TGTGCCAGCAGCCAAGGAACACAGGGGTGGCATGGCGAGCAGTACTTC	CASSQGTQGWHGEQYF
TRBJ2-2	NA	NA	TRBV5-1	TGCGCCAGCAGCTTTTCAGGGGCCAACACCGGGGAGCTGTTTTTT	CASSFSGANTGELFF
TRBJ1-4	NA	NA	TRBV7-9	TGTGCCAGCAGCTCGACGGCAGGGGTTAGTGAAAAACTGTTTTTT	CASSSTAGVSEKLFF
TRBJ1-1	NA	NA	TRBV27	TGTGCCAGCCAAGGGCGGGAAACTGAAGCTTTCTTT	CASQGRETEAFF
TRBJ2-1	NA	NA	TRBV4-1	TGCGCCAGCAATGCGGGGCTAGCGAGCGGGTATGAGCAGTTCTTC	CASNAGLASGYEQFF
TRBJ2-7	NA	once	TRBV27	TGTGCCAGCAGTCCCCGAGGGGGTCACGCCTACGAGCAGTACTTC	CASSPRGGHAYEQYF
TRBJ2-1	TRBD2	NA	TRBV5-1	TGCGCCAGCAGCTTGAGGGTAGCGGGAGATCATGAGCAGTTCTTC	CASSLRVAGDHEQFF
TRBJ1-2	TRBD1	NA	TRBV7-3	TGTGCCAGCAGCTTGGACAGGGGAGGGGGCTACACCTTC	CASSLDRGGGYTF
TRBJ1-6	TRBD1	NA	TRBV10-1	TGCGCCAGCAGTGAGGATAGACAGGGCCCCGACGCTCCCCTCCGAAATAATTCACCCCTCCACTTT	CASSEDRQGPDAPLRNNSPLHF
TRBJ2-7	TRBD2	NA	TRBV5-1	TGCGCCAGCAGCTTTAGCGGGAGGGCCTACGAGCAGTACTTC	CASSFSGRAYEQYF
TRBJ1-2	TRBD1	NA	TRBV7-2	TGTGCCAGCAGCTCCAGGGGGCTGGTCGGTGGCTACACCTTC	CASSSRGLVGGYTF
TRBJ1-1	NA	NA	TRBV18	TGTGCCAGCTCACTTTCGACAAACACTGAAGCTTTCTTT	CASSLSTNTEAFF
TRBJ1-1	NA	NA	TRBV18	TGTGCCAGCTCACTTTTAGGGGGAAACACTGAAGCTTTCTTT	CASSLLGGNTEAFF
TRBJ2-1	NA	NA	TRBV19	TGTGCCAGTAGTATCCAGGATAAGGGAGACTCCTACAATGAGCAGTTCTTC	CASSIQDKGDSYNEQFF
TRBJ2-2	TRBD2	NA	TRBV27	TGTGCCAGCAGTTTACGTCTAGCGGGAATTGGGGAGCTGTTTTTT	CASSLRLAGIGELFF
TRBJ2-3	TRBD2	NA	TRBV7-9	TGTGCCAGCAGCTTAGACAGGGCTAGCGGGAGTCTCCCAGATACGCAGTATTTT	CASSLDRASGSLPDTQYF
TRBJ2-2	TRBD1	NA	TRBV11-3	TGTGCCAGCAGCTCTTCCGGGACAGGTTACACCGGGGAGCTGTTTTTT	CASSSSGTGYTGELFF
TRBJ1-1	TRBD1	NA	TRBV5-1	TGCGCCAGCAGCTTAGGAACCGGGACAGTGAACACTGAAGCTTTCTTT	CASSLGTGTVNTEAFF
TRBJ2-7	TRBD1	NA	TRBV29-1	TGCAGCGCCCGCAGGGGGCAGTCCTACGAGCAGTACTTC	CSARRGQSYEQYF
TRBJ2-7	TRBD1	once	TRBV27	TGTGCCAGCAGTTTATCACTCGGGACAGCGTCCTACGAGCAGTACTTC	CASSLSLGTASYEQYF
TRBJ1-1	TRBD1	NA	TRBV5-4	TGTGCCAGTCACCCCTATAAAAGCAGGGGGCGAGTGGACACTGAAGCTTTCTTT	CASHPYKSRGRVDTEAFF
TRBJ2-2	NA	NA	TRBV27	TGTGCCAGCAGGGGGGGGCCGGACACCGGGGAGCTGTTTTTT	CASRGGPDTGELFF
TRBJ2-7	TRBD2	NA	TRBV19	TGTGCCAGTAGTTCGGGACTAGCGGGAGGGATTGTGGAGCAGTACTTC	CASSSGLAGGIVEQYF
TRBJ1-2	NA	NA	TRBV6-6	TGTGCCAGCAGTTCCCTCGTCTTCTACACCTTC	CASSSLVFYTF
TRBJ1-1	TRBD1	NA	TRBV6-5	TGTGCCAGCAGTTACTCGTCAGGGGGCCCCGACACTGAAGCTTTCTTT	CASSYSSGGPDTEAFF
TRBJ2-5	TRBD2	NA	TRBV6-5	TGTGCCAGCAGTCCAACTAGCGGGCAAGAGACCCAGTACTTC	CASSPTSGQETQYF
TRBJ2-3	NA	NA	TRBV27	TGTGCCAGCAGATACCGGGACTTACGGACAGATACGCAGTATTTT	CASRYRDLRTDTQYF
TRBJ2-3	NA	once	TRBV19	TGTGCCAGTAGTAAGGCGGGACCAATCACGGATACGCAGTATTTT	CASSKAGPITDTQYF
TRBJ1-4	NA	NA	TRBV5-1	TGCGCCAGCAGCTTGTCCGGGATGGGTTATGATGAAAAACTGTTTTTT	CASSLSGMGYDEKLFF
TRBJ2-1	NA	NA	TRBV7-3	TGTGCCAGCAGCTTCGGACAGTCATACAATGAGCAGTTCTTC	CASSFGQSYNEQFF
TRBJ2-5	TRBD1	NA	TRBV6-1	TGTGCCAGCAGTGAACTGGGGACAGCGACCCAGTACTTC	CASSELGTATQYF
TRBJ2-7	NA	NA	TRBV2	TGTGCCAGCAGTGACCAGGGTTCGGCCGAGCAGTACTTC	CASSDQGSAEQYF
TRBJ1-5	NA	NA	TRBV7-8	TGTGCCAGCAGTCAGGATCAAAATCAGCCCCAGCATTTT	CASSQDQNQPQHF
TRBJ1-1	NA	NA	TRBV23-1	TGCGCCAGCAGTCAATGGTCCAGAATGAACACTGAAGCTTTCTTT	CASSQWSRMNTEAFF
TRBJ2-5	TRBD2	NA	TRBV7-6	TGTGCCAGCAGCGCCCAGGCGACTAGCGGGAGTATCGGAGAGACCCAGTACTTC	CASSAQATSGSIGETQYF
TRBJ1-1	TRBD1	NA	TRBV19	TGTGCCAGTAGTGCGATGGGGACAGGGGATGCTTTCTTT	CASSAMGTGDAFF
TRBJ1-2	TRBD1	NA	TRBV27	TGTGCCACCAACTATCAGGGGGCGAACCCCAGCCCCTACTATGGCTACACCTTC	CATNYQGANPSPYYGYTF